This entry lists 22 T cell receptor beta chains sequenced from one sample in a study of T cell responses to AZD1222 COVID-19 vaccine. Libraries were prepared by immunoSEQ multiplex PCR; TCRdb keeps only in-frame clonotypes and omits some of them. The sample has hundreds of thousands of clones, 90% to 95% seen once. This material consisted of peripheral blood, taken 28 days after the second AZD1222 dose. The origin of the receptors is an adult who received the AZD1222 COVID-19 vaccine.

The chain is built from TRBV12-5 and TRBJ2-7, with D hard to call. In germline, CDR1 is LGHNT, CDR2 FRNRAP. The CDR3 is 13 amino acids. The ends were cut back, 8 bases at V and 2 bases at J, with 13 bases in the middle. The DNA of the CDR3 is TGTGCTAGTAGTCCGGCTGGAACCTACGAGCAGTACTTC. Encoded protein: CASSPAGTYEQYF.

The chain joins TRBV10-3 to TRBJ1-1; 8 bases match TRBD1. Per the germline V gene, CDR1 is ENHRY and CDR2 is SYGVKD. The V segment lost 6 bases and the J segment 1 base; nucleotides outside the gene matches: 16. The CDR3 spans 18 residues. The CDR3 DNA sequence: TGTGCCATCAGCAAGTCAAAGACAGGGGTGGTTAAGAACACTGAAGCTTTCTTT. Protein: CAISKSKTGVVKNTEAFF.

The V and J genes are TRBV5-1 and TRBJ2-1; TRBD2 agrees at 11 bases. The CDR3 extends over 15 amino acids. The germline V gene encodes CDR1 SGHRS and CDR2 YFSETQ. J lost 7 bases, V lost 4 bases, and 7 bases had no gene match. The CDR3 region is CASSPLAGGPNEQFF. The DNA of the CDR3 is TGCGCCAGCAGCCCCTTAGCGGGAGGGCCGAATGAGCAGTTCTTC.

The chain recombines TRBV2 with TRBJ2-1; 12 nucleotides match TRBD2. There are 16 residues in the CDR3. Germline CDR1 and CDR2: SNHLY and FYNNEI. The junction had 7 bases not matched to a gene; V was cut back by 6 bases and J by 4 bases. CDR3 sequence: CASRRLLAGGYNEQFF. The CDR3, as DNA: TGTGCCAGCAGACGGTTGCTAGCGGGGGGGTACAATGAGCAGTTCTTC.

This clone was found once. The chain recombines TRBV7-8 with TRBJ1-1, with 9 positions matching TRBD1. Looked up from germline, CDR1 is SGHVS and CDR2 is FQNEAQ. CDR3 length equals 15 residues. V shed 0 bases and J 7 bases; nucleotides not matched to a gene: 6. The CDR3 sequence: CASSLAPDRGFEAFF. CDR3 DNA sequence: TGTGCCAGCAGCTTAGCGCCGGACAGGGGATTTGAAGCTTTCTTT. The whole variable domain, remainder taken from reference TRBV7-8 and TRBJ1-1, is GAGVSQSPRYKVAKRGQDVALRCDPISGHVSLFWYQQALGQGPEFLTYFQNEAQLDKSGLPSDRFFAERPEGSVSTLKIQRTQQEDSAVYLCASSLAPDRGFEAFFGQGTRLTVV.

This clone has a handful of counts. The genes are TRBV27 and TRBJ1-2, with a tentative D call TRBD1 (5 bases). Germline-derived CDR1 and CDR2 are MNHEY and SMNVEV (reference sequence). V was cut by 5 bases and J by 2 bases, with 9 bases left in between. The CDR3 is made up of 13 amino acids. This CDR3 reads CASSRRQNYGYTF. DNA for the CDR3: TGTGCCAGCAGTCGCAGACAGAACTATGGCTACACCTTC.

V usage is TRBV21-1 and J usage is TRBJ2-7; the table's TRBD1 call for D was not verified on the DNA. TRBV21-1 is a known pseudogene. The CDR3 consists of 18 residues. The DNA of the CDR3 is TGTGCCAGCAGACTTCCCCAACTTGTCCGGGACAGGCCTGGCGAGCAGTACTTC. Its translation is CASRLPQLVRDRPGEQYF.

This clone was seen a single time. The chain uses TRBV10-3 and TRBJ2-3; 10 nucleotides match TRBD1. Unmatched junction bases numbered 7, after V lost 6 bases and J lost 4 bases. The V gene's germline CDR1 is ENHRY and CDR2 SYGVKD. The CDR3 contains 15 residues. The CDR3 protein is CAIRRGQGRPDTQYF. DNA of the CDR3: TGTGCCATCAGGAGGGGACAGGGGCGTCCAGATACGCAGTATTTT.

The chain carries TRBV27 and TRBJ1-2; the D gene is possibly TRBD1 (5 bases). Germline V gene lookup returns CDR1 MNHEY and CDR2 SMNVEV (reference sequence). V lost 6 bases to trimming and J lost 9 bases, with 14 bases between them. This CDR3 spans 12 amino acids. CDR3 in DNA: TGTGCCAGCAGCCCGACAGCTCGGAGCTACACCTTC. Translating it yields CASSPTARSYTF.

The chain links TRBV11-2 to TRBJ1-2, with D possibly matching TRBD1 (6 bases). The germline V and J ends were trimmed by 4 bases and 4 bases, with 10 bases remaining between them. This CDR3 comprises 13 residues. Germline-derived CDR1 and CDR2 are SGHAT and FQNNGV. CDR3 protein: CASSYGQIYGYTF. The CDR3, as DNA: TGTGCCAGCAGCTATGGACAGATCTATGGCTACACCTTC.

J is TRBJ2-4 and V is TRBV6-5; D possibly corresponds to TRBD1 (5 bases). The V and J ends lost 4 bases and 0 bases respectively, with 10 bases between them. Germline V lookup: CDR1 MNHEY, CDR2 SVGAGI. The length of the CDR3 is 15 residues. As DNA, the CDR3 is TGTGCCAGCAGTTTGAACAGGATAGCCAAAAACATTCAGTACTTC. Its translation is CASSLNRIAKNIQYF.

The CDR3 is CASSRTGDNEQFF. CDR3 nucleotide sequence: TGTGCCAGCAGCCGTACAGGGGACAATGAGCAGTTCTTC. The V and J genes are TRBV2 and TRBJ2-1, with TRBD1 matching over 7 bases. The germline V gene has CDR1 SNHLY and CDR2 FYNNEI. The CDR3 contains 13 residues. J was trimmed by 5 bases and V by 6 bases; bases with no gene match: 4.

The V and J genes are TRBV15 and TRBJ1-5; TRBD1 matches at 7 bases. The length of the CDR3 is 14 residues. Per the germline V gene, CDR1 is LNHNV and CDR2 is YYDKDF (reference sequence). Losses at the gene ends were 0 bases for V and 15 bases for J; bases not matched to a gene: 11. DNA for the CDR3: TGTGCCACCAGCAGAGAACACCGGGACAGCCGCATGCATTTT. Its protein product is CATSREHRDSRMHF. The variable domain in full, completed from reference TRBV15 and TRBJ1-5, reads DAMVIQNPRYQVTQFGKPVTLSCSQTLNHNVMYWYQQKSSQAPKLLFHYYDKDFNNEADTPDNFQSRRPNTSFCFLDIRSPGLGDTAMYLCATSREHRDSRMHFGDGTRLSIL.

The V gene is TRBV14, the J gene TRBJ1-6, with D hard to call. Germline CDR1 and CDR2: SGHDN and FVKESK. This CDR3 contains 14 residues. V lost 4 bases and J 6 bases, leaving 10 bases between the germline ends. CDR3: CASSLVGSNSPLHF. The CDR3 DNA sequence: TGTGCCAGCAGCCTCGTGGGGTCTAATTCACCCCTCCACTTT.

This clone was detected once. The chain is built from TRBV9 and TRBJ2-1; 10 bases align to TRBD2. Germline CDR1 and CDR2: SGDLS and YYNGEE. V lost 6 bases, J lost 7 bases, and 7 bases stayed unmatched. The CDR3 covers 14 residues. CDR3 bases: TGTGCCAGCAACCCTAGCGGGAGTAATAATGAGCAGTTCTTC. Translating gives CASNPSGSNNEQFF.

The chain has TRBV12-3 or TRBV12-4 and TRBJ1-2; possibly TRBD1 for D (6 bases). This CDR3 has 13 amino acids. V was clipped by 5 bases and J by 4 bases, with 11 bases between them. The CDR3 bases are TGTGCCAGCAGTCCGGGACACCTCTATGGCTACACCTTC. Translated: CASSPGHLYGYTF.

The V gene is TRBV2, the J gene TRBJ1-2; D uncertain. Germline V gene sequence: CDR1 SNHLY, CDR2 FYNNEI. V shed 1 base and J shed 8 bases, with 8 bases lying between them. The CDR3 is made up of 12 amino acids. CDR3 nucleotide sequence: TGTGCCAGCAGTGAAGGGGTCGAAGGCTACACCTTC. Amino acid sequence: CASSEGVEGYTF.

V gene TRBV19 combines with J gene TRBJ2-3; D is uncertain. The CDR3 covers 14 residues. Germline CDR1 is LNHDA and CDR2 is SQIVND (reference sequence). The ends were cut back, 5 bases at V and 0 bases at J, with 9 bases in the middle. This CDR3 is CASSLTSSTDTQYF. The CDR3 region has the DNA TGTGCCAGTAGTTTAACGTCTAGCACAGATACGCAGTATTTT.

This chain joins TRBV7-9 and TRBJ1-2; perhaps TRBD1 as D (5 bases). Trimming pared 4 bases from V and 11 bases from J, leaving 29 bases between. This CDR3 is 17 amino acids long. Germline V CDR1 and CDR2: SEHNR, FQNEAQ (reference sequence). The CDR3 DNA sequence: TGTGCCAGCAGCTCAGATCTAGACTTTGGCTCGTCGGGGCTTTACACCTTC. It codes for CASSSDLDFGSSGLYTF.

The genes are TRBV2 and TRBJ2-5; TRBD2 aligns across 8 bases. V shed 9 bases and J 5 bases; nucleotides not matched to a gene: 23. This CDR3 is 18 amino acids long. In germline, CDR1 is SNHLY, CDR2 FYNNEI. The CDR3 is CARNDLREGLNPGETQYF. CDR3 sequence (DNA): TGTGCCAGGAACGATTTACGGGAGGGTCTAAACCCCGGGGAGACCCAGTACTTC.

The chain links TRBV19 to TRBJ2-7; D uncertain. This CDR3 comprises 15 residues. Trimming took off 2 bases at V and 3 bases at J, with 14 bases between the two ends. Germline V CDR1 and CDR2: LNHDA, SQIVND (reference sequence). Here the CDR3 DNA reads TGTGCCAGTAGTATAAATTTTGGCTCCATCTACGAGCAGTACTTC. This encodes CASSINFGSIYEQYF.

The chain combines TRBV28 with TRBJ2-1; 8 nucleotides match TRBD2. The CDR3 has 15 residues. V trimming: 5 bases; J trimming: 9 bases; junction bases outside the gene matches: 12. Germline V gives CDR1 MDHEN, CDR2 SYDVKM. Written as DNA, the CDR3 is TGTGCCAGCAGTGTAGCGGGGAGCTTGAAGGGTGAGCAGTTCTTC. As protein: CASSVAGSLKGEQFF.